The clone carrying this T cell receptor (beta chain) came up many times. Its specificity is unknown. Germline V CDR1 and CDR2: MNHNS, SASEGT. CDR3 length: 18 amino acids. The V gene lost 5 bases and the J gene lost 0 bases, with 17 bases spanning the gap. TCRdb ran MiXCR on the reads and lists one entry per CDR3 protein. The sample carries about 770,000 distinct CDR3 sequences, about 27% recorded once. This entry is derived from a study of T cell repertoires in cytomegalovirus infection. Study summary: CMV infection plus the matching HLA type was flagged by public TCR beta signatures.

Study outcomes and limitations: Cumulative frequency (of public TCR beta family members) identified carriers of CMV plus the relevant HLA. CMV-specific TCR beta clonotypes restricted by HLA-C dominated the ex vivo response.

V gene TRBV6-1 combines with J gene TRBJ2-6; perhaps TRBD1 as D (5 bases). The TCR originated in a human donor in good health (CMV status not recorded). Some clones in this sample may be carry-over from other donors' samples. The material was cultured CD8+ T cells from PBMCs, obtained from culture after CMV antigen stimulation. Here the CDR3 DNA reads TGTGCCAGCAGTTTCCCGACAGACGCCCGCTCTGGGGCCAACGTCCTGACTTTC. Amino acids: CASSFPTDARSGANVLTF.